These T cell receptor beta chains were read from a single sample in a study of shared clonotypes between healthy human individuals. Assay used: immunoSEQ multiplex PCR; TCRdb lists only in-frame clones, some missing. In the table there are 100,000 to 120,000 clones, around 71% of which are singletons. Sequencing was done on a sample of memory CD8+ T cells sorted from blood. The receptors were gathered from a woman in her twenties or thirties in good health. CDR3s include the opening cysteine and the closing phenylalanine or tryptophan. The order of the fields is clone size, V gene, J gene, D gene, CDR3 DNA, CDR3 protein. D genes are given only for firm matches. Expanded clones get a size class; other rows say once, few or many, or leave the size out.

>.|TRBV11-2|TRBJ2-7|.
TGTGCCAGCAGCGACGGAGCATTCTACGAGCAGTACTTC
CASSDGAFYEQYF
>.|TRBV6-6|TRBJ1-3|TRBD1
TGTGCCAGCAGGGAGACAGGGTATGGGGACACCATATATTTT
CASRETGYGDTIYF
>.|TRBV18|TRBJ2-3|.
TGTGCCAGCTCACCACCCTTCGAACCTTATTCGAGAGATACGCAGTATTTT
CASSPPFEPYSRDTQYF
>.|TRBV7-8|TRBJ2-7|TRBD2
TGTGCCAGCAGCCCCGGGAGGGGAAAGCAAAACGAGCAGTACTTC
CASSPGRGKQNEQYF
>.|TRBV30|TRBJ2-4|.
TGTGCCTGGTGTGTGAGTGGGACCAAAAACATTCAGTACTTC
CAWCVSGTKNIQYF
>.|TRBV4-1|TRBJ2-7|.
TGCGCCAGCAGCCAAGATGAACGTCTCCACTACGAGCAGTACTTC
CASSQDERLHYEQYF
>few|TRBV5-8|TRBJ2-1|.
TGTGCCAGCAGCTTGGGACTAGCCTACAATGAGCAGTTCTTC
CASSLGLAYNEQFF
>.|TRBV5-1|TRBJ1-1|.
TGCGCCAGCAGCTTGGAGGGCAGACCGAACACTGAAGCTTTCTTT
CASSLEGRPNTEAFF
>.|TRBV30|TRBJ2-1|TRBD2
TGTGCCTGGAGTAGCGGGAGCTCCTACAATGAGCAGTTCTTC
CAWSSGSSYNEQFF
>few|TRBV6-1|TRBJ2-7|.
TGTGCCAGCAGGGGCGAATTCAGCTCCTACGAGCAGTACTTC
CASRGEFSSYEQYF
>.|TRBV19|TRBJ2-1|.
TGTGCCAGTAGTATGGGGCGATTACGTTATGAGCAGTTCTTC
CASSMGRLRYEQFF
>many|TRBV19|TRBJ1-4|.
TGTGCCAGTAGTGTACAGCATGCAACTAATGAAAAACTGTTTTTT
CASSVQHATNEKLFF
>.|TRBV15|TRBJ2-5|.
TGTGCCACCAGCAGAGAGGGCGGGCTGGAGACCCAGTACTTC
CATSREGGLETQYF
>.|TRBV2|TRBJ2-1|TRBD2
TGTGCCAGCCGGGGACTATATGCTGAGCAGTTCTTC
CASRGLYAEQFF
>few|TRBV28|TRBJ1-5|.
TGTGCCAGCAGTTCCTCTTGGGGAGAGACTAGGAGCAATCAGCCCCAGCATTTT
CASSSSWGETRSNQPQHF
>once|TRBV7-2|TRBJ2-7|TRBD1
TGTGCCAGCAGCTCGCAGGACAGGACCATCTACGAGCAGTACTTC
CASSSQDRTIYEQYF
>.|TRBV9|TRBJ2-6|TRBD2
TGTGCCAGCAGCGACAGACTAGCGGGAGGGTCTGGGGCCAACGTCCTGACTTTC
CASSDRLAGGSGANVLTF
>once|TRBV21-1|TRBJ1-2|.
TGTGCCAGCAGCAAAGTCCCAAACGCCGACTATGGCTACACCTTC
CASSKVPNADYGYTF
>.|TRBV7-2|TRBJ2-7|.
TGTGCCAGCAGCTTCCTGAAGTGGATGGGGGAGGAGCAGTACTTC
CASSFLKWMGEEQYF
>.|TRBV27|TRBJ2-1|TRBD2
TGTGCCAGCAGTTTAAGTCTAGCGGGGTACAATGAGCAGTTCTTC
CASSLSLAGYNEQFF
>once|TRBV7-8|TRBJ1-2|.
TGTGCCAGCAGCTTAGCGGGACGAAAGAGGAACTATGGCTACACCTTC
CASSLAGRKRNYGYTF